The next 27 T cell receptor beta chains were all read from a single sample in a study of tumor-infiltrating lymphocytes in primary liver carcinoma. TCR beta cDNA was reverse-transcribed from 450 to 500 ng of total RNA. The reaction used a constant-region primer and ProtoScript II reverse transcriptase. It was through three nested multiplex PCR rounds of slightly modified ARM-PCR that TCR beta libraries arose. TRBV1-TRBV30 forward primers paired with a C-beta reverse primer drove the first two PCR rounds, 10 cycles each. TCRdb ran MiXCR on the multiplex PCR reads and lists one entry per CDR3 protein. Counted here are tens of thousands of distinct CDR3 sequences, roughly 73% occurring once; the ten biggest clones make up 35% to 45%. Co-extracting RNA and DNA was done with about 17-30 mg of unsorted bulk tissue as input. The material sequenced was tumor-adjacent normal liver tissue. The receptors stem from a woman between 25 and 40 years old with primary liver carcinoma and hepatitis B virus infection.

Worth noting for this clonotype: A junction end diverges from the germline sequence, so it may reflect a read error. J is TRBJ2-3 and V is TRBV10-3, with D perhaps TRBD1 (5 bases). The germline V gene has CDR1 ENHRY and CDR2 SYGVKD. The CDR3 sequence is 12 residues long. The CDR3 sequence is CAISKQTDTEYF. CDR3 coding DNA: TGTGCCATCAGTAAACAGACAGATACGGAGTATTTT.

Notes on this clonotype: An end of the junction does not agree with germline; a read error may underlie this. This chain connects TRBV7-9 to TRBJ2-3; TRBD2 matches 11 bases. This CDR3 has 17 amino acids. Germline V CDR1 and CDR2: SEHNR, FQNEAQ (reference sequence). CDR3 in amino acids: CASSLGGSGRATDAQYF. CDR3 in DNA: TGTGCCAGCAGCTTGGGGGGTAGCGGGAGGGCCACAGATGCGCAGTATTTT.

This clonotype was seen a few times. V usage is TRBV12-3 or TRBV12-4 and J usage is TRBJ2-5; TRBD2 might be the D (6 bases). CDR3 size: 15 residues. Trimming removed 10 bases at V and 7 bases at J, with 25 bases between. The CDR3 DNA sequence: TGTGCCATCATCACCTACCCCGGGAGCGAAGGGACCCAGTACTTC. Its translation is CAIITYPGSEGTQYF.

V and J are TRBV7-9 and TRBJ2-5, with D perhaps matching TRBD2 (6 bases). The V gene's germline CDR1 is SEHNR and CDR2 FQNEAQ (reference sequence). The CDR3 runs 15 residues. As DNA, the CDR3 is TGTATCAGCAGCCAGGGACTCAACTTGGGAGAGACCCAGTACTTC. Translating it yields CISSQGLNLGETQYF.

As regards this clonotype: The junction shows a germline mismatch at one end, possibly a read error. The chain couples TRBV7-9 to TRBJ2-7; 7 positions match TRBD2. The CDR3 sequence is 14 residues long. Germline CDR1 and CDR2: SEHNR and FQNEAQ (reference sequence). The CDR3 region is CASSSGGLPYEQYF. The CDR3 DNA is TGTGCCAGCAGCTCGGGAGGTCTCCCCTACGAGCAATACTTC.

The V call is TRBV11-3, the J call TRBJ2-1; D may be TRBD2 (6 bases). CDR1 and CDR2 from the germline V gene are SGHNT and YENEEA. Trimming removed 8 bases at V and 6 bases at J, with 11 bases between. This CDR3 region has 12 residues. CDR3 loop: CASLDGSNEQFF. The CDR3 DNA follows: TGTGCCAGCTTAGACGGGAGCAATGAGCAGTTCTTC.

A remark on this clonotype: The final CDR3 position lacks the conserved phenylalanine or tryptophan, pointing to a likely read error. This chain uses TRBV4-1 with TRBJ2-1; unclear D gene. The CDR3 runs 14 residues. V shed 4 bases and J shed 9 bases, with 16 bases lying between them. The V gene's germline CDR1 is MGHRA and CDR2 YSYEKL. Here the CDR3 DNA reads TGCGCCAGCAGCCGGCTTGCCGGAAGTCTTGAGCAGTTCTTA. It codes for CASSRLAGSLEQFL.

As for this clonotype: The junction departs from the called germline gene at one end, perhaps through a read error. The V and J genes are TRBV4-3 and TRBJ2-7, with D perhaps TRBD1 (5 bases). The CDR3 runs to 14 residues. CDR1 is LGHNA and CDR2 is YSLEER in the germline V gene. The CDR3 loop is CASSKDFPGYEQYF. The CDR3 DNA reads TGCGCCAGCAGCAAAGATTTTCCAGGGTACGAGCAGTACTTC.

This chain connects TRBV20-1 to TRBJ1-1, with TRBD1 matching 10 bases. The CDR3 has 13 residues. Losses at the gene ends were 6 bases for V and 3 bases for J; bases not matched to a gene: 4. Looked up from germline, CDR1 is DFQATT and CDR2 is SNEGSKA (reference sequence). Here the CDR3 DNA reads TGCAGTGCCCGGGACAGGGGCTACACTGAAGCTTTCTTT. Its protein is CSARDRGYTEAFF.

This clonotype was seen just once. The chain combines TRBV6-6 with TRBJ1-5; D possibly corresponds to TRBD1 (5 bases). This CDR3 contains 14 residues. The germline CDR1 and CDR2 sequences are MNHNY and SVGAGI (reference sequence). V lost 5 bases to trimming and J lost 6 bases, with 14 bases between them. In nucleotides, the CDR3 is TGTGCCAGCAGTCCAACCGGGGCGGGTCAGCCCCAGCATTTT. Protein: CASSPTGAGQPQHF.

CDR3 nucleotide sequence: TGTACCAACAGCCATCTAGGGAGCGGGAGCCTCACAGATACGCAGTATTTT. It yields the protein CTNSHLGSGSLTDTQYF. The rearrangement uses TRBV11-2 and TRBJ2-3, with 8 bases lining up with TRBD2. This CDR3 region has 17 residues. Germline lookup yields CDR1 SGHAT and CDR2 FQNNGV.

This chain joins TRBV5-1 and TRBJ2-7, with 7 bases fitting TRBD1. The V gene's germline CDR1 is SGHRS and CDR2 YFSETQ. The V and J ends lost 4 bases and 4 bases, in that order; junction bases with no gene match: 14. The CDR3 is 16 residues long. CDR3: CASSLGHRGPQYEQYF. In nucleotides, the CDR3 is TGCGCCAGCAGCCTGGGACACAGGGGTCCTCAATACGAGCAGTACTTC.

At least ten counts were recorded for this clonotype. The rearrangement joins TRBV6-1 to TRBJ2-1, with a tentative D call TRBD2 (5 bases). The CDR3 extends over 15 amino acids. Trimming left V 4 bases short and J 5 bases short, with 15 bases between. Germline V gene data show CDR1 as MNHNS and CDR2 as SASEGT. In DNA, the CDR3 is TGTGCCAGCAGTGTAACGGAGGAAGGTCACAATGAGCAGTTCTTC. The encoded protein is CASSVTEEGHNEQFF.

Notes on this clonotype: Without the conserved terminal phenylalanine or tryptophan, this CDR3 likely stems from a read error. The gene calls are TRBV11-1 and TRBJ2-7; D is possibly TRBD1 or TRBD2 (5 bases each). The CDR3 contains 14 residues. CDR1 and CDR2 from the germline V gene are SGHAT and FQDESV (reference sequence). DNA for the CDR3: TGTACCAGCGGCTTAGCGACAGCCTCCTACGAGCAGTACATC. It yields the protein CTSGLATASYEQYI.

Of note for this clonotype: Mismatch with germline at one junction end may stem from a read error. The chain employs TRBV5-6 and TRBJ2-2, with D possibly TRBD1 on 6 matching bases. In germline, CDR1 is SGHDT, CDR2 YYEEEE. The length of the CDR3 is 15 residues. DNA for the CDR3: TGTGCCAGCAGCTTGGGGGGGCGAGCCACCGAGGAGCCGTTTTTT. This codes for CASSLGGRATEEPFF.

The CDR3 DNA reads as TGTGCCGGTGTCCTATCTAGCGGATACGAGCAGTACTTC. Residues: CAGVLSSGYEQYF. The chain is built from TRBV11-2 and TRBJ2-7; 7 bases fit TRBD2. Germline V gene sequence: CDR1 SGHAT, CDR2 FQNNGV. V was pared by 11 bases and J by 4 bases, with 11 bases of the junction left unmatched. The CDR3 is 13 residues long.

In the case of this clonotype: A much larger clone is a single base away; this may be a read error. This chain links TRBV7-9 with TRBJ2-7; D ambiguous. The CDR3 contains 12 residues. CDR1 is SEHNR, CDR2 FQNEAQ, per germline (reference sequence). DNA of the CDR3: TGTGCCAGCAGGTCAGATTACTACGAGCAGTGCTTC. Its protein product is CASRSDYYEQCF.

The chain recombines TRBV6-2 or TRBV6-3 with TRBJ2-5; 8 nucleotides match TRBD1. The CDR3 runs to 16 residues. Germline V lookup: CDR1 MNHEY, CDR2 SVGEGT. V lost 6 bases to trimming and J lost 14 bases; unmatched junction nucleotides: 23. DNA for the CDR3: TGTGCCAGCAGCATCCTCCCCGGGACAGGAGGGGAGATCCAATACTTC. Its translation is CASSILPGTGGEIQYF.

Remarks on this clonotype: At one of its ends the junction is not consistent with the germline gene, which may arise from a read error. This rearrangement joins TRBV5-8 to TRBJ2-2, with D possibly TRBD2 on 5 matching bases. The CDR3 contains 16 residues. CDR1 is SGHTS and CDR2 is YDEGEE in the germline V gene. CDR3 region: CANSPRASPSTGELFF. CDR3 bases: TGTGCCAACAGCCCCCGGGCCTCGCCTTCGACCGGGGAGTTGTTTTTT. Combining the CDR3 with reference TRBV5-8 and TRBJ2-2 gives the whole variable domain EAGVTQSPTHLIKTRGQQATLRCSPISGHTSVYWYQQALGLGLQFLLWYDEGEERNRGNFPPRFSGRQFPNYSSELNVNALELEDSALYLCANSPRASPSTGELFFGEGSRLTVL.

This rearrangement joins TRBV10-3 to TRBJ1-2, with D possibly matching TRBD1 (5 bases). The CDR3 contains 15 residues. Germline CDR1 is ENHRY and CDR2 is SYGVKD. Trimming took off 3 bases at V and 5 bases at J, with 16 bases between the two ends. The CDR3 DNA reads TGTGCCATCAGTGAAGATCCGGGGGATTGTTATGGCTACACCTTC. Its translation is CAISEDPGDCYGYTF.

Concerning this clonotype: Germline and junction disagree at one end, which may indicate a read error. The chain has TRBV11-2 and TRBJ2-3, with D perhaps given as TRBD1 or TRBD2 (6 bases each). Germline loops: CDR1 SGHAT, CDR2 FQNNGV. The CDR3 has 14 amino acids. The chain's CDR3 is CASGFRRDTDTQYF. CDR3 sequence (DNA): TGTGCCAGCGGCTTCAGGCGGGACACAGATACACAGTATTTT.

The J gene is TRBJ2-5, the V gene TRBV10-2; D is possibly TRBD2 (6 bases). Trimming pared 10 bases from V and 5 bases from J, leaving 17 bases between. The CDR3 runs to 13 residues. Per germline, CDR1 WSHSY and CDR2 SAAADI. CDR3 DNA sequence: TGCGCCAATAGTGAGGTGGGGAGGGAGACCCAGTACTTC. This gives the protein CANSEVGRETQYF.

Regarding this clonotype: One junction end disagrees with the germline gene, perhaps due to a read error. The V gene is TRBV6-5, the J gene TRBJ2-1, with D unresolved. The CDR3 extends over 19 amino acids. Looked up from germline, CDR1 is MNHEY and CDR2 is SVGAGI. The CDR3 DNA reads as TGTGCCAGTAGTTCCTCCGGATACATCTCTTCGAGCTCCTACAATGAGCAGTTCTTC. It specifies CASSSSGYISSSSYNEQFF.

This clonotype has at least ten counts. V usage is TRBV14 and J usage is TRBJ2-7, with 10 bases that match TRBD2. The CDR3 consists of 14 residues. J lost 3 bases, V lost 4 bases, and 3 bases had no gene match. Germline CDR1 is SGHDN and CDR2 is FVKESK. Here the CDR3 reads CASSPGLAIYEQYF. The DNA for the CDR3 is TGTGCCAGCAGCCCGGGACTAGCGATCTACGAGCAGTACTTC.

About this clonotype: The conserved phenylalanine or tryptophan normally closing the CDR3 is absent here, so this likely arose from a read error. The limits of the CDR3 on the DNA are not certain, so only TCRdb's listed CDR3 is given. The rearrangement uses TRBV11-2 and TRBJ2-7; the table assigns TRBD2, which was not confirmed against the DNA. The length of the CDR3 is 11 amino acids, counting both ends. Germline V gene lookup returns CDR1 SGHAT and CDR2 FQNNGV. This CDR3 is CASSSASSLEY.

About this clonotype: Because the CDR3 is missing its conserved closing phenylalanine or tryptophan, this is likely a read error. The chain uses TRBV11-2 and TRBJ1-1; D uncertain. There are 11 residues in the CDR3. V gave up 5 bases and J gave up 6 bases, with 7 bases separating them. Per germline, CDR1 SGHAT and CDR2 FQNNGV. The chain's CDR3 is CASSPGAEAFL. CDR3 bases: TGTGCCAGCAGCCCTGGGGCTGAAGCTTTCCTT.

The chain joins TRBV11-2 to TRBJ2-3; 7 bases match TRBD1. Germline trimming cut 6 bases from V and 10 bases from J; bases unmatched to any gene: 16. The CDR3 length is 15 residues. Germline loops: CDR1 SGHAT, CDR2 FQNNGV. The CDR3 nucleotides read TGTGCCAGCAGAGTACCGGGACAGTTCACAGGTGCGCAGTATTTT. This encodes CASRVPGQFTGAQYF.